The 12 T cell receptor beta chains in this list originate from one sample, sequenced in a study of T-cell memory formation after mild COVID-19. Via MiXCR, TCRdb re-called the 5' RACE reads, giving one row per CDR3 protein. Of 290,000 or so distinct CDR3 sequences listed, roughly 19% were seen once; the top ten hold over 20%. The sample comprised PBMCs or a T cell subset sorted from them (not recorded which). These receptors were obtained from a man aged 18 to 35 who had mild COVID-19 (a few samples of this study predate the infection). Cell type and time point are not known.

The chain carries TRBV7-2 and TRBJ2-3, with TRBD2 matching over 9 bases. CDR3 length: 15 amino acids. Germline V CDR1 and CDR2: SGHTA, FQGNSA. V gave up 4 bases and J gave up 4 bases; unmatched junction bases: 6. This CDR3 reads CASSWARGGPDTQYF. DNA for the CDR3: TGTGCCAGCAGCTGGGCGCGGGGGGGCCCAGATACGCAGTATTTT.

This clonotype was observed a handful of times. The junction does not match germline at one end; this may be a read error. The CDR3, as DNA: TGTGCCAGCAGATCTCGGGGGATCCAATTCAACTTC. Protein: CASRSRGIQFNF. This chain connects TRBV6-5 to TRBJ1-2, with D possibly being TRBD1 (5 bases). This CDR3 spans 12 amino acids. Germline CDR1 and CDR2: MNHEY and SVGAGI.

This chain uses TRBV29-1 with TRBJ2-3; D might be TRBD1 or TRBD2, each matching 5 bases. V was trimmed by 3 bases and J by 3 bases, leaving 16 bases between them. Per germline, CDR1 SQVTM and CDR2 ANQGSEA. CDR3 length equals 15 residues. CDR3 protein: CSVEPGRGGTDTQYF. The CDR3 DNA is TGCAGCGTTGAGCCGGGACGTGGAGGAACAGATACGCAGTATTTT.

This clonotype was seen only a few times. V is TRBV9 and J is TRBJ1-1, with TRBD1 as a possible D gene (5 bases). Trimming removed 5 bases from V and 4 bases from J, with 18 bases in between. This CDR3 comprises 15 residues. The germline gives CDR1 SGDLS, CDR2 YYNGEE. Here the CDR3 DNA reads TGTGCCAGCAGTCATAGTGAAAAGGGGATCACTGAAGCTTTCTTT. The encoded protein is CASSHSEKGITEAFF.

The chain links TRBV5-1 to TRBJ1-5; D not resolved. The germline V and J ends were trimmed by 0 bases and 3 bases, with 13 bases remaining between them. The germline CDR1 and CDR2 sequences are SGHRS and YFSETQ. CDR3 length: 16 residues. In DNA form, the CDR3 reads TGCGCCAGCAGCTTGGTCCCGGGAGGGATCAATCAGCCCCAGCATTTT. It encodes CASSLVPGGINQPQHF.

This clonotype has just a few counts. The chain recombines TRBV4-2 with TRBJ2-7; 14 nucleotides line up with TRBD2. This CDR3 is 18 amino acids long. With V trimmed by 4 bases and J by 0 bases, 8 bases remained unmatched. CDR1 is LGHNA and CDR2 is YNFKEQ in the germline V gene. In DNA form, the CDR3 reads TGTGCCAGCAGCCGTAGAACGGGACTAGCGGGGGCCTCCTACGAGCAGTACTTC. Its protein product is CASSRRTGLAGASYEQYF.

The V gene is TRBV12-3 or TRBV12-4, the J gene TRBJ1-6, with 7 bases fitting TRBD1. Trimming at V came to 4 bases and at J to 10 bases, leaving 4 bases not matched to a gene. The CDR3 has 13 amino acids. In DNA, the CDR3 is TGTGCCAGCAGTTCGACAGGGCGCTCACCCCTCCACTTT. Its translation is CASSSTGRSPLHF.

There are a few counts of this clonotype. This CDR3 is CASSLAGGRNEQYF. The CDR3 region has the DNA TGTGCCAGCAGCTTGGCAGGGGGCAGAAACGAGCAGTACTTC. The chain has TRBV7-2 and TRBJ2-7, with TRBD1 matching over 8 bases. In germline, CDR1 is SGHTA, CDR2 FQGNSA. V was pared by 3 bases and J by 5 bases, with 6 bases of the junction left unmatched. The CDR3 has 14 amino acids.

This clonotype was seen a few times. J is TRBJ2-5 and V is TRBV7-3, with TRBD2 identical over 8 bases. The V gene's germline CDR1 is SGHTA and CDR2 FQGTGA. J was trimmed by 2 bases and V by 5 bases; bases with no gene match: 4. The CDR3 sequence is 14 residues long. The CDR3 DNA sequence: TGTGCCAGCAGCGCCGCGGGGGGTCAAGAGACCCAGTACTTC. It encodes CASSAAGGQETQYF. Combining the CDR3 with reference TRBV7-3 and TRBJ2-5 gives the whole variable domain GAGVSQTPSNKVTEKGKYVELRCDPISGHTALYWYRQSLGQGPEFLIYFQGTGAADDSGLPNDRFFAVRPEGSVSTLKIQRTERGDSAVYLCASSAAGGQETQYFGPGTRLLVL.

This rearrangement joins TRBV6-5 to TRBJ2-7; 10 positions match TRBD1. Trimming removed 7 bases from V and 9 bases from J; junction bases left unmatched: 12. CDR1 MNHEY and CDR2 SVGAGI come from the germline V gene. CDR3 length equals 14 residues. CDR3 sequence reads: CASKNRQGAFPQYF. The CDR3 nucleotides read TGTGCCAGCAAGAATCGACAGGGGGCTTTCCCGCAGTACTTC.

This clonotype appeared a few times. An end of the junction does not agree with germline; a read error may underlie this. V gene TRBV5-1 combines with J gene TRBJ2-2; no firm D call. This CDR3 is built from 11 residues. Germline V gene sequence: CDR1 SGHRS, CDR2 YFSETQ. For the CDR3, the DNA is TGCGCCAGCAGATTGGTCGGGGAGCTGTTTTTT. Protein sequence: CASRLVGELFF.

This clonotype was seen only a few times. The CDR3 reads CASSQDRVQTQYF. In DNA, the CDR3 is TGTGCCAGCAGCCAAGACCGGGTTCAGACCCAGTACTTC. This chain connects TRBV3-1 to TRBJ2-5; no clear D gene. The CDR3 runs 13 residues. Deletions cut 0 bases from V and 6 bases from J, with 8 bases between. Germline loops: CDR1 LGHDT, CDR2 YNNKEL (reference sequence).